This is a list of T cell receptor beta chains from one sample in a study of blood T cell repertoires in COVID-19. The method was immunoSEQ multiplex PCR; TCRdb's version includes in-frame clones alone and lacks a portion of them. This table holds 250,000 to 350,000 clones, 75% to 95% found once. Sequencing input: peripheral blood. The receptors shown here come from a woman aged 25 to 45 with COVID-19, enrolled during active disease. CDR3s include the opening cysteine and the closing phenylalanine or tryptophan. The D gene is left open where the match is weak. Clone size appears in some rows only: once, few, many, or a class for an expanded clone.

V	D	J	size	CDR3	DNA
TRBV2	TRBD1	TRBJ1-5	NA	CASRRDRGGWSNQPQHF	TGTGCCAGCAGACGGGACAGGGGGGGATGGAGCAATCAGCCCCAGCATTTT
TRBV19	TRBD1	TRBJ1-5	NA	CASSRGQGRDQPQHF	TGTGCCAGTAGTAGGGGACAGGGACGAGATCAGCCCCAGCATTTT
TRBV6-5	TRBD1	TRBJ2-7	NA	CASILPPGGPYF	TGTGCCAGCATCCTTCCACCAGGGGGACCGTACTTC
TRBV6-2/TRBV6-3	TRBD2	TRBJ2-3	NA	CASSWASSGSGADTQYF	TGTGCCAGCAGTTGGGCCTCTAGCGGATCCGGGGCAGATACGCAGTATTTT
TRBV30	TRBD2	TRBJ2-1	NA	CAWTSGSKGNEQFF	TGTGCCTGGACTAGCGGGAGTAAGGGTAATGAGCAGTTCTTC
TRBV5-1	NA	TRBJ1-1	NA	CASSLVGGNTEAFF	TGCGCCAGCAGCTTGGTAGGCGGGAACACTGAAGCTTTCTTT
TRBV5-4	NA	TRBJ2-3	NA	CASSQGLMSTDTQYF	TGTGCCAGCAGCCAGGGACTGATGAGCACAGATACGCAGTATTTT
TRBV2	NA	TRBJ2-2	NA	CASKVAVNTGELFF	TGTGCCAGCAAAGTAGCGGTGAACACCGGGGAGCTGTTTTTT
TRBV11-2	TRBD2	TRBJ2-1	NA	CASSLETSGEQFF	TGTGCCAGCAGCTTAGAGACTAGCGGGGAGCAGTTCTTC
TRBV5-1	NA	TRBJ2-1	NA	CASSSSQVRSYNEQFF	TGCGCCAGCAGCTCGTCGCAGGTCCGCTCCTACAATGAGCAGTTCTTC
TRBV5-4	TRBD1	TRBJ2-5	NA	CASSLRTGLQETQYF	TGTGCCAGCAGCTTAAGGACAGGTCTCCAAGAGACCCAGTACTTC
TRBV19	TRBD1	TRBJ1-2	NA	CASKTGDYGYTF	TGTGCCAGCAAGACAGGGGACTATGGCTACACCTTC
TRBV18	NA	TRBJ2-2	NA	CASSPLGRDGELFF	TGTGCCAGCTCACCACTAGGGCGGGACGGGGAGCTGTTTTTT
TRBV19	TRBD2	TRBJ2-7	NA	CASSPGTSGSYEQYF	TGTGCCAGTAGCCCCGGGACTAGCGGCTCCTACGAGCAGTACTTC
TRBV4-2	NA	TRBJ2-3	NA	CASSQVFSAGIFTDTQYF	TGTGCCAGCAGCCAAGTTTTTTCCGCGGGAATATTCACAGATACGCAGTATTTT
TRBV6-5	NA	TRBJ1-6	NA	CASSYSRGQYNSPLHF	TGTGCCAGCAGTTACTCGAGAGGACAGTATAATTCACCCCTCCACTTT
TRBV30	TRBD1	TRBJ1-2	NA	CAWSKWTGEQVGYTF	TGTGCCTGGAGTAAGTGGACAGGGGAGCAAGTTGGGTACACCTTC
TRBV28	NA	TRBJ2-7	NA	CASSSNRVEQYF	TGTGCCAGCAGTTCAAACAGGGTCGAGCAGTACTTC
TRBV18	TRBD1	TRBJ1-1	once	CASSLDRGNTEAFF	TGTGCCAGCTCCCTGGACAGGGGGAACACTGAAGCTTTCTTT
TRBV15	NA	TRBJ1-1	NA	CATSQRVGNTEAFF	TGTGCCACCAGTCAGCGGGTCGGGAACACTGAAGCTTTCTTT
TRBV11-2	TRBD1	TRBJ1-1	NA	CASSWRPRDRGNTEAFF	TGTGCCAGCAGCTGGAGGCCCCGGGACAGGGGGAACACTGAAGCTTTCTTT
TRBV20-1	TRBD2	TRBJ2-7	few	CSASDGRARSYEQYF	TGCAGTGCTAGTGACGGGAGGGCCCGGTCCTACGAGCAGTACTTC
TRBV10-3	TRBD2	TRBJ2-3	NA	CAISEDRGRTDTQYF	TGTGCCATCAGTGAGGATCGCGGGAGAACAGATACGCAGTATTTT
TRBV19	TRBD2	TRBJ2-7	NA	CASSISPWTSGEYEQYF	TGTGCCAGTAGTATTTCTCCCTGGACTAGCGGGGAGTACGAGCAGTACTTC
TRBV7-9	NA	TRBJ2-7	once	CASSLGPGSEQYF	TGTGCCAGCAGTCTTGGCCCGGGGAGCGAGCAGTACTTC
TRBV27	NA	TRBJ2-2	NA	CASSPDGEGGVRGGELFF	TGTGCCAGCAGTCCCGACGGGGAAGGTGGGGTTAGAGGCGGGGAGCTGTTTTTT
TRBV5-1	TRBD1	TRBJ2-1	once	CASSTGQGANEQFF	TGCGCCAGCAGCACGGGACAGGGGGCAAATGAGCAGTTCTTC